This T cell receptor (beta chain) stems from a study of human T cells and chemical hapten exposure. Study conclusions and caveats: Since the donors had alopecia, their immune response may not be the same as that of healthy people. PT1 expanded TCR counts correlated positively with patch test score.

The time point: patch test 3, about 24 weeks after DPC sensitization. Treatment of the sample: therapeutic diphenylcyclopropenone sensitization with weekly scalp DPC. Participating donors were patients with alopecia, aged 18 to 70 years, considered appropriate candidates for DPC. V lost 7 bases and J 3 bases, leaving 12 bases between the germline ends. The V gene's germline CDR1 is MNHEY and CDR2 SVGAGI. The CDR3 sequence is 13 residues long. The library labeled individual cDNA molecules by adding unique molecular identifiers to them. One entry per CDR3 protein, called by TCRdb with MiXCR from the RACE reads. The sample holds 55,000 to 75,000 distinct CDR3 sequences, under 15% seen once. This clonotype was seen ten or more times. Antigen specificity is unknown.

The source material was whole blood, sampled in connection with sensitization to the hapten diphenylcyclopropenone (DPC). The chain employs TRBV6-5 and TRBJ2-5; no clear D gene. The clonotype originates from a man aged 25 to 45 with alopecia areata. Some clones in this sample may be carry-over from other donors' samples. The CDR3 DNA follows: TGTGCCAGCACCAAAAGGGCTAAAGAGACCCAGTACTTC. Its protein product is CASTKRAKETQYF.